This passage covers 27 T cell receptor beta chains from one sample sequenced in a study of blood T cell repertoires in COVID-19. Sequencing was performed with immunoSEQ multiplex PCR; in TCRdb, only in-frame clones are kept and a portion is missing. The sample consists of over 100,000 clones, approximately 89% of them appearing once. The specimen sequenced was peripheral blood. The receptors stem from a man between 40 and 49 years old with acute or convalescent COVID-19.

This clone was found a few times. This chain links TRBV7-9 with TRBJ1-2, with 7 bases aligning to TRBD1. With 5 bases clipped from V and 5 bases from J, the junction kept 11 bases outside the gene matches. Germline V gene lookup returns CDR1 SEHNR and CDR2 FQNEAQ (reference sequence). The CDR3 has 15 amino acids. CDR3 DNA sequence: TGTGCCAGCAGCCCCGGTTGGGGACAGAGATATGGCTACACCTTC. It is translated as CASSPGWGQRYGYTF. Drawing the rest from reference TRBV7-9 and TRBJ1-2, the complete variable domain is DTGVSQNPRHKITKRGQNVTFRCDPISEHNRLYWYRQTLGQGPEFLTYFQNEAQLEKSRLLSDRFSAERPKGSFSTLEIQRTEQGDSAMYLCASSPGWGQRYGYTFGSGTRLTVV.

This clone was counted once. V gene TRBV2 combines with J gene TRBJ1-2, with D possibly TRBD1 on 5 matching bases. Germline V gene data show CDR1 as SNHLY and CDR2 as FYNNEI. The ends were cut back, 3 bases at V and 3 bases at J, with 8 bases in the middle. The length of the CDR3 is 13 residues. In DNA, the CDR3 is TGTGCCAGCAGTGAGGGGCCCCACTATGGCTACACCTTC. As protein: CASSEGPHYGYTF.

The table lists this clone with a count of one. V and J are TRBV5-1 and TRBJ2-2; D is possibly TRBD1 (7 bases). The V and J ends lost 4 bases and 4 bases respectively, with 11 bases between them. Germline-derived CDR1 and CDR2 are SGHRS and YFSETQ. The CDR3 totals 14 residues. CDR3 protein: CASSPGGSTGELFF. DNA of the CDR3: TGCGCCAGCAGCCCAGGGGGGAGCACCGGGGAGCTGTTTTTT.

The count of this clone is one. The genes are TRBV5-1 and TRBJ2-1; D is perhaps TRBD2 (7 bases). Per germline, CDR1 SGHRS and CDR2 YFSETQ. V gave up 0 bases and J gave up 8 bases, with 15 bases separating them. The CDR3 covers 15 residues. The CDR3 region is CASSLEVGGPDEQFF. The CDR3 DNA sequence: TGCGCCAGCAGCTTGGAGGTGGGGGGGCCGGATGAGCAGTTCTTC.

This chain links TRBV19 with TRBJ1-1; D uncertain. There are 15 residues in the CDR3. V was clipped by 5 bases and J by 0 bases, with 13 bases between them. CDR1 and CDR2 from the germline V gene are LNHDA and SQIVND (reference sequence). CDR3 DNA sequence: TGTGCCAGTAGTCTCGTGGGAGTTATGAACACTGAAGCTTTCTTT. Translation: CASSLVGVMNTEAFF.

The chain combines TRBV2 with TRBJ1-1; possibly TRBD1 for D (6 bases). V dropped 3 bases and J dropped 0 bases, with 11 bases sitting between them. Germline values: CDR1 SNHLY, CDR2 FYNNEI. The CDR3 is 15 amino acids. The CDR3 reads CASSDRGTMNTEAFF. The CDR3 DNA reads TGTGCCAGCAGTGACAGGGGCACGATGAACACTGAAGCTTTCTTT.

The chain employs TRBV6-5 and TRBJ1-3; TRBD1 might be the D (5 bases). The CDR3 spans 15 residues. Trimming shortened V by 8 bases and J by 2 bases, and 16 bases separated the two germline ends. Germline V gives CDR1 MNHEY, CDR2 SVGAGI. CDR3 amino acids: CASGYSGGTGNTIYF. In nucleotides, the CDR3 is TGTGCCAGCGGCTACAGCGGGGGAACTGGAAACACCATATATTTT.

This chain links TRBV6-1 with TRBJ2-3, with 10 positions matching TRBD1. The CDR3 length is 16 residues. Looked up from germline, CDR1 is MNHNS and CDR2 is SASEGT. Germline trimming cut 3 bases from V and 3 bases from J; bases unmatched to any gene: 6. The CDR3 region is CASSERWDRGTDTQYF. The CDR3 region has the DNA TGTGCCAGCAGTGAGCGCTGGGACAGGGGAACAGATACGCAGTATTTT.

This clone was seen only once. The rearrangement links TRBV5-4 to TRBJ2-1, with TRBD2 matching over 8 bases. Germline assignment: CDR1 SGHNT and CDR2 YYREEE (reference sequence). V shed 2 bases and J 9 bases; nucleotides not matched to a gene: 7. The CDR3 is 14 amino acids. The DNA of the CDR3 is TGTGCCAGCAGCTTAAGCGGGGGAATCAGTGAGCAGTTCTTC. Amino acid sequence: CASSLSGGISEQFF.

This chain connects TRBV7-8 to TRBJ2-7; TRBD2 agrees at 9 bases. CDR1 is SGHVS and CDR2 is FQNEAQ in the germline V gene. V was clipped by 1 base and J by 6 bases; unmatched bases: 13. The CDR3 spans 17 residues. Written as DNA, the CDR3 is TGTGCCAGCAGCTTAGGGCTGGCGGGGGGGTTTTTTTCCGAGCAGTACTTC. Its translation is CASSLGLAGGFFSEQYF. The full variable domain, completed using reference TRBV7-8 and TRBJ2-7, is GAGVSQSPRYKVAKRGQDVALRCDPISGHVSLFWYQQALGQGPEFLTYFQNEAQLDKSGLPSDRFFAERPEGSVSTLKIQRTQQEDSAVYLCASSLGLAGGFFSEQYFGPGTRLTVT.

J is TRBJ1-1 and V is TRBV6-5; D is unclear. The CDR3 runs 16 residues. V lost 4 bases to trimming and J lost 4 bases, with 19 bases between them. Germline values: CDR1 MNHEY, CDR2 SVGAGI. The CDR3 protein is CASSSFHDLLVTEAFF. CDR3 DNA sequence: TGTGCCAGCAGTTCCTTCCACGACTTATTGGTCACTGAAGCTTTCTTT.

This chain uses TRBV6-1 with TRBJ1-6; D unresolved. Germline CDR1 and CDR2: MNHNS and SASEGT. Trimming pared 2 bases from V and 6 bases from J, leaving 8 bases between. This CDR3 contains 14 residues. CDR3 region: CASSELFSNSPLHF. The DNA for the CDR3 is TGTGCCAGCAGTGAACTTTTCAGTAATTCACCCCTCCACTTT.

The chain links TRBV5-6 to TRBJ1-3; D is ambiguous. V shed 0 bases and J shed 2 bases, with 9 bases lying between them. CDR1 and CDR2 from the germline V gene are SGHDT and YYEEEE. The CDR3 is made up of 15 amino acids. This chain's CDR3 is CASSLGSRPGNTIYF. CDR3 sequence (DNA): TGTGCCAGCAGCTTGGGGTCGAGGCCTGGAAACACCATATATTTT.

Regarding this clone: At one end, the junction sequence differs from germline, possibly due to a read error. The CDR3 reads CASSNLAGAFFGF. In DNA form, the CDR3 reads TGTGCCAGTAGTAATTTGGCAGGGGCTTTCTTCGGATTT. V gene TRBV19 combines with J gene TRBJ1-1; TRBD1 is a possible D gene (6 bases). The length of the CDR3 is 13 residues. CDR1 and CDR2 (germline): LNHDA, SQIVND (reference sequence).

This clone was counted only a few times. The J gene is TRBJ2-1, the V gene TRBV4-3, with D uncertain. There are 16 residues in the CDR3. In germline, CDR1 is LGHNA, CDR2 YSLEER. Trimming cost V 1 base and J 3 bases, with 13 bases left between them. CDR3: CASSQGASPSYNEQFF. DNA for the CDR3: TGCGCCAGCAGCCAAGGAGCATCGCCGAGCTACAATGAGCAGTTCTTC.

The chain employs TRBV4-3 and TRBJ2-3; 11 bases line up with TRBD2. CDR3 length equals 16 residues. After removal of 3 bases from V and 8 bases from J, the junction contained 10 bases not matched to a gene. Germline-derived CDR1 and CDR2 are LGHNA and YSLEER. Written as DNA, the CDR3 is TGCGCCAGCAGCCAGAATCTAGCGGGGGGCCTCGGTACGCAGTATTTT. It translates to CASSQNLAGGLGTQYF.

The CDR3 region has the DNA TGTGCCTGGAGTGTAGAACTAGCGGGTACGAGCGGGGAGCTGTTTTTT. It translates to CAWSVELAGTSGELFF. The chain joins TRBV30 to TRBJ2-2; the match to TRBD2 covers 9 bases. The germline V gene encodes CDR1 GTSNPN and CDR2 SVGIG (reference sequence). This CDR3 spans 16 amino acids. Trimming cost V 0 bases and J 7 bases; bases outside gene matches: 9.

The V and J genes are TRBV5-6 and TRBJ2-5; 7 nucleotides line up with TRBD2. The junction had 4 bases not matched to a gene; V was cut back by 5 bases and J by 3 bases. CDR3 length: 13 amino acids. CDR1 is SGHDT, CDR2 YYEEEE, per germline. The CDR3 sequence is CASSRLAKETQYF. CDR3 DNA sequence: TGTGCCAGCAGTCGACTAGCTAAAGAGACCCAGTACTTC.

The chain couples TRBV3-1 (or the pseudogene TRBV3-2) to TRBJ1-1, with TRBD1 identical over 12 bases. The V and J ends lost 3 bases and 4 bases, in that order; junction bases with no gene match: 3. CDR3 length: 15 amino acids. Germline V gene sequence: CDR1 LGHDT, CDR2 YNNKEL (reference sequence). The CDR3 reads CASSQGTGGFTEAFF. CDR3 nucleotide sequence: TGTGCCAGCAGCCAGGGGACAGGGGGCTTCACTGAAGCTTTCTTT.

A remark on this clone: This sample also contains other DNA sequences that code for the same CDR3. V and J are TRBV5-1 and TRBJ1-1, with 7 bases identical to TRBD1. Trimming cost V 1 base and J 1 base; bases outside gene matches: 1. The CDR3 has 14 amino acids. In germline, CDR1 is SGHRS, CDR2 YFSETQ. The CDR3 here is CASSLTGANTEAFF. Here the CDR3 DNA reads TGCGCCAGCAGCTTGACAGGGGCGAACACTGAAGCTTTCTTT.

The V and J genes are TRBV19 and TRBJ2-7; 7 bases map to TRBD1. The junction had 12 bases not matched to a gene; V was cut back by 5 bases and J by 2 bases. The CDR3 is 16 residues long. The germline V gene has CDR1 LNHDA and CDR2 SQIVND (reference sequence). The CDR3 nucleotides read TGTGCCAGTAGTTTGACAGGGACGAACCGGGCCTACGAGCAGTACTTC. Its translation: CASSLTGTNRAYEQYF.

CDR3 region: CATSRDLLAGVAGELFF. CDR3 DNA sequence: TGTGCCACCAGCAGAGATTTACTAGCGGGAGTTGCCGGGGAGCTGTTTTTT. The V and J genes are TRBV15 and TRBJ2-2; the match to TRBD2 covers 11 bases. This CDR3 spans 17 amino acids. The V gene's germline CDR1 is LNHNV and CDR2 YYDKDF (reference sequence). V shed 0 bases, J shed 6 bases, and the junction held 6 bases outside the gene matches.

The V gene is TRBV27, the J gene TRBJ2-5; 7 bases line up with TRBD2. The CDR3 is 13 amino acids. With 6 bases clipped from V and 5 bases from J, the junction kept 6 bases outside the gene matches. Per the germline V gene, CDR1 is MNHEY and CDR2 is SMNVEV (reference sequence). CDR3 coding DNA: TGTGCCAGCAGGTCGACTAGCCTTGAGACCCAGTACTTC. It specifies CASRSTSLETQYF.

This clone has more than one count but fewer than ten. V usage is TRBV2 and J usage is TRBJ2-5; D perhaps matches TRBD2 (5 bases). Between the trimmed V and J ends, which lost 6 bases and 7 bases, there was a span of 18 bases. This CDR3 has 14 amino acids. Germline lookup yields CDR1 SNHLY and CDR2 FYNNEI. This chain's CDR3 is CASRDLVAIGTQYF. Here the CDR3 DNA reads TGTGCCAGCAGGGATCTTGTAGCGATTGGGACCCAGTACTTC.

This clone has a handful of counts. V and J are TRBV12-3 or TRBV12-4 and TRBJ1-5, with D perhaps matching TRBD1 (5 bases). V was pared by 6 bases and J by 7 bases, with 13 bases between. This CDR3 is built from 13 residues. The CDR3 spells CASSRGGEQPQHF. In DNA form, the CDR3 reads TGTGCCAGCAGCCGGGGAGGGGAGCAGCCCCAGCATTTT.

CDR3 residues: CASSQDLPGGDSTDTQYF. CDR3 bases: TGCGCCAGCAGCCAAGATTTACCGGGGGGAGATAGCACAGATACGCAGTATTTT. V and J are TRBV4-1 and TRBJ2-3; 7 bases are a match to TRBD2. V shed 0 bases and J 0 bases; nucleotides not matched to a gene: 9. The CDR3 consists of 18 residues. Germline V gives CDR1 MGHRA, CDR2 YSYEKL.

The rearrangement links TRBV25-1 to TRBJ2-1; D perhaps matches TRBD1 (5 bases). V shed 2 bases and J shed 7 bases, with 15 bases lying between them. CDR1 and CDR2 (germline): MGHDK, SYGVNS. The CDR3 consists of 15 residues. This CDR3 is CASSEKVGVGNEQFF. The DNA of the CDR3 is TGTGCCAGCAGTGAAAAGGTAGGGGTAGGGAATGAGCAGTTCTTC. The full variable domain, with the rest looked up from reference TRBV25-1 and TRBJ2-1, is EADIYQTPRYLVIGTGKKITLECSQTMGHDKMYWYQQDPGMELHLIHYSYGVNSTEKGDLSSESTVSRIRTEHFPLTLESARPSHTSQYLCASSEKVGVGNEQFFGPGTRLTVL.